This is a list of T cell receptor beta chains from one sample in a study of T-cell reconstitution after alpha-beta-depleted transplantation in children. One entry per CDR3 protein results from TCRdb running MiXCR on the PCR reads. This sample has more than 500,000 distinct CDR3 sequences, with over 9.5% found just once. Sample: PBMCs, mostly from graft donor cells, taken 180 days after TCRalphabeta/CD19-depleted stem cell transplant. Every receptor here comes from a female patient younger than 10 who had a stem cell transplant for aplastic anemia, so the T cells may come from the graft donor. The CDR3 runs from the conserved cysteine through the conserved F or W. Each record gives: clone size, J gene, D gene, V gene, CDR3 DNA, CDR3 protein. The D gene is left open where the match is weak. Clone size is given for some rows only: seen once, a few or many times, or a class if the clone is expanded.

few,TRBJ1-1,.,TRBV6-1,TGTGCCAGCAGTGTAGCGACAGGGAACACTGAAGCTTTCTTT,CASSVATGNTEAFF
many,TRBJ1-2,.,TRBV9,TGTGCCAGCAGCGCCCGAGGACAGCCGGGCTATGGCTACACCTTC,CASSARGQPGYGYTF
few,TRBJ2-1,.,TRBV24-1,TGTGCCACCAGTGATTTAACAGTAGACTACAATGAGCAGTTCTTC,CATSDLTVDYNEQFF
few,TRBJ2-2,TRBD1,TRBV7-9,TGTGCCAGCAGCTTCCCGGACAGGTTGAACACCGGGGAGCTGTTTTTT,CASSFPDRLNTGELFF
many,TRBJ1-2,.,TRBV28,TGTGCCAGCAGAAACGGACAGACTAACTATGGCTACACCTTC,CASRNGQTNYGYTF
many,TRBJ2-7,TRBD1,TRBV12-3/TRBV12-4,TGTGCCAGCAGTTCCCCCCCCGGACAGGGGAACGACGAGCAGTACTTC,CASSSPPGQGNDEQYF
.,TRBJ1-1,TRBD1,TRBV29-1,TGCAGCGTTGAAGGGAGATTAAGGGGGCGAGGCACTGAAGCTTTCTTT,CSVEGRLRGRGTEAFF
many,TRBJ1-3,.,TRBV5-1,TGCGCCAGCAGCTTGGCCGAATCTGGAAACACCATATATTTT,CASSLAESGNTIYF
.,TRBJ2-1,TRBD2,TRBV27,TGTGCCAGCAGTTCCAGGCTAGCGGGGTACAATGAGCAGTTCTTC,CASSSRLAGYNEQFF
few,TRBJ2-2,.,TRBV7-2,TGTGCCAGCAGCGATCAGCTGAACACCGGGGAGCTGTTTTTT,CASSDQLNTGELFF
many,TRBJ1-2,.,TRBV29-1,TGCAGCGTTGAGGGGACCCGGGGGGACACTAACTATGGCTACACCTTC,CSVEGTRGDTNYGYTF
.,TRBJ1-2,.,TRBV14,TGTGCCAGCAGCCAGAACCTGGGAGCTAACTATGGCTACACCTTC,CASSQNLGANYGYTF
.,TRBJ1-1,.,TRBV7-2,TGTGCCAGCAGCTTCGGACGGCTGAACACTGAAGCTTTCTTT,CASSFGRLNTEAFF
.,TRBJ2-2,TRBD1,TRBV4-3,TGCGCCAGCAGCCACGGGACAGGGGGCGTATCAGGCGGGGAGCTGTTTTTT,CASSHGTGGVSGGELFF
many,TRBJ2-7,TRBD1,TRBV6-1,TGTGCCAGCAGTGGACAGGGGTCCCCCTACGAGCAGTACTTC,CASSGQGSPYEQYF
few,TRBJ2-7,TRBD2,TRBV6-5,TGTGCCAGCAGTTACTTCTCTACTAGCGGGAGGAGAGGCGAGCAGTACTTC,CASSYFSTSGRRGEQYF
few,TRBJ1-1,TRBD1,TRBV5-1,TGCGCCAGCAGCCCCACGGGAGGGGGCCTCACTGAAGCTTTCTTT,CASSPTGGGLTEAFF
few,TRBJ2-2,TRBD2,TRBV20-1,TGCAGTGCTAGTAGCGGGAGGCCCAAGAACACCGGGGAGCTGTTTTTT,CSASSGRPKNTGELFF
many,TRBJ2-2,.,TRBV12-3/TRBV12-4,TGTGCCAGCAGTTTCCCATTCACCGGGGAGCTGTTTTTT,CASSFPFTGELFF
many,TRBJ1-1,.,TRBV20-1,TGCAGTGCTAGAGATATGGGGGCGTCTGAAGCTTTCTTT,CSARDMGASEAFF
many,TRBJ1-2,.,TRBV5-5,TGTGCCAGCAGCCTGAATACGAGGGGGAACTATGGCTACACCTTC,CASSLNTRGNYGYTF
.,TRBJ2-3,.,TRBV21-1,TGTGCCAGCAGAAACGGACTATGGGTCAAAGATACGCAGTATTTT,CASRNGLWVKDTQYF
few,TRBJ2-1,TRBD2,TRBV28,TGTGCCAGCGGTCGGACTAGCGGCTCCTACAATGAGCAGTTCTTC,CASGRTSGSYNEQFF
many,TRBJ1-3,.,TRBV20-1,TGCAGTGCTAGAGATGAGAGCGGAAACACCATATATTTT,CSARDESGNTIYF
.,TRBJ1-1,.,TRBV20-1,TGCAGTGCTAGTAACTTGAACACTGAAGCTTTCTTT,CSASNLNTEAFF
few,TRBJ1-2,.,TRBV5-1,TGCGCCAGCAGCCCTAACCAGGGATCCTACACCTTC,CASSPNQGSYTF
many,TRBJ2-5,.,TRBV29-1,TGCAGCGCCCACCGGGGGCAGGCGACCCAGTACTTC,CSAHRGQATQYF
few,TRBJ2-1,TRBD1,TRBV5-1,TGCGCCAGCAGCGTGGGACAGGGGGTCAACAATGAGCAGTTCTTC,CASSVGQGVNNEQFF
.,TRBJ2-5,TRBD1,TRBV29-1,TGCAGCGGGACAGGGGTGAGGGAGACCCAGTACTTC,CSGTGVRETQYF
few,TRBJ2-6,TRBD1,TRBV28,TGTGCCAGCAGTTTAACCGGGACAGGGGGCGCTGGGGCCAACGTCCTGACTTTC,CASSLTGTGGAGANVLTF
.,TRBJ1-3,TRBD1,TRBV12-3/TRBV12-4,TGTGCCAGCAGTCCGCAGGGGGCTGGAAACACCATATATTTT,CASSPQGAGNTIYF
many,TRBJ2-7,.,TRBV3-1,TGTGCCAGCAGCGGGGGGAAGCAGTACTTC,CASSGGKQYF
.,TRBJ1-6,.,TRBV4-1,TGCGCCAGCAGCCAAGAAGGCCCGAGCTCCTATAATTCACCCCTCCACTTT,CASSQEGPSSYNSPLHF
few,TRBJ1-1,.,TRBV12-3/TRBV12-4,TGTGCCAGCAGTTTCTATCCACTCCCGAACACTGAAGCTTTCTTT,CASSFYPLPNTEAFF
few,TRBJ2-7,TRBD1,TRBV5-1,TGCGCCAGCAGCTTCCGGGACAGGGGTTACTCCTACGAGCAGTACTTC,CASSFRDRGYSYEQYF
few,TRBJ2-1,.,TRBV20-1,TGCAGTGCTAGTAAACGAGGGGCGGAGCAGTTCTTC,CSASKRGAEQFF
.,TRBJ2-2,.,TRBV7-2,TGTGCCAGCAGCTTAATTTTAGCGCCGAACACCGGGGAGCTGTTTTTT,CASSLILAPNTGELFF
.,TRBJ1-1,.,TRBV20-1,TGCAGTGCTAGAGATTGGGGGGCGCGAGGCACTGAAGCTTTCTTT,CSARDWGARGTEAFF
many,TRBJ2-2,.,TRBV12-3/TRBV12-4,TGTGCCAGCAGTCTAGGCCGCGGGTCTAACACCGGGGAGCTGTTTTTT,CASSLGRGSNTGELFF
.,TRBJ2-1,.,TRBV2,TGTGCCAGCGGACTTACGCCTTACAATGAGCAGTTCTTC,CASGLTPYNEQFF
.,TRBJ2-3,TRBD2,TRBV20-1,TGCAGTGCGGAGAGGGAGCGGGACCCATTAACAGATACGCAGTATTTT,CSAERERDPLTDTQYF
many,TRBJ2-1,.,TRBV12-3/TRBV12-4,TGTGCCAGCAGTTTACCGACTAGGCCTTACAATGAGCAGTTCTTC,CASSLPTRPYNEQFF
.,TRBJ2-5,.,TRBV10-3,TGTGCCATCAAGCCGCAGGCCCAAGAGACCCAGTACTTC,CAIKPQAQETQYF
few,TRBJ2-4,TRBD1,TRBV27,TGTGCCAGCAGTTTATTAGTGACAGGGGCAAACATTCAGTACTTC,CASSLLVTGANIQYF
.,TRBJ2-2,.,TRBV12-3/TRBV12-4,TGTGCCAGCAGATCCGCGACAACATCGATGAACACCGGGGAGCTGTTTTTT,CASRSATTSMNTGELFF
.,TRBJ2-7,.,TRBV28,TGTGCCAGCAGTACCGGGACGGGGCCTATCGAGCAGTACTTC,CASSTGTGPIEQYF
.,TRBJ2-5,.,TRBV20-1,TGCAGTGCAAACCCCTCTACCCAAGAGACCCAGTACTTC,CSANPSTQETQYF
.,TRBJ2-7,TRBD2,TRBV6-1,TGTGCCAGCAGTCAGTATAGCGGGAGGCCCTACGAGCAGTACTTC,CASSQYSGRPYEQYF
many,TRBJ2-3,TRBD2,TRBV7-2,TGTGCCAGCAGCTCCCAGACTAGCGGGAAGGATACGCAGTATTTT,CASSSQTSGKDTQYF
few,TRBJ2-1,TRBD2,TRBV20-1,TGCAGTGCAACCGGGACTAGCGGGCGCCAACAGTTCTTC,CSATGTSGRQQFF
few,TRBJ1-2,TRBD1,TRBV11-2,TGTGCCAGCAGCCAGGGGGTATACTATGGCTACACCTTC,CASSQGVYYGYTF
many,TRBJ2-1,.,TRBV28,TGTGCCAGCAGTCCCCATCGGGGTTCGGGTTTTATACATGAGCAGTTCTTC,CASSPHRGSGFIHEQFF
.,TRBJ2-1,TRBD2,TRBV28,TGTGCCAGCAGTCATACCGGGACTAGGAATCGAAACAATGAGCAGTTCTTC,CASSHTGTRNRNNEQFF
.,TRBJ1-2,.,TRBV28,TGTGCCAGCAGTTTGGGACCGAGGGATGGCTACACCTTC,CASSLGPRDGYTF
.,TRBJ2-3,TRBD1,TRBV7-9,TGTGCCAGCAGCTCAGCCGGGACAGTTCCAGATACGCAGTATTTT,CASSSAGTVPDTQYF
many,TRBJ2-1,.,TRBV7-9,TGTGCCAGCAGCTTTGCGGGTTACAATGAGCAGTTCTTC,CASSFAGYNEQFF